This T cell receptor beta chain was obtained from a study of cytomegalovirus exposure and HLA in healthy donors. This clone was seen once. The PCR was carried out with 60 Vbeta primers and 13 Jbeta primers. Generated by immunoSEQ multiplex PCR, the TCRdb table keeps only in-frame clones and is missing some. This sample has some 240,000 clones, with about 90% found just once. The junction had 8 bases not matched to a gene; V was cut back by 1 base and J by 4 bases. The CDR3 runs to 16 residues. The germline V gene has CDR1 GTSNPN and CDR2 SVGIG (reference sequence). Sequences were obtained from PBMCs. The TCR comes from a girl under 10 years old in good health and CMV-seronegative. The chain combines TRBV30 with TRBJ2-7, with 12 bases lining up with TRBD2. The CDR3 bases are TGTGCCTGGAGTGATGGACTAGCGGGGAAGGGATACGAGCAGTACTTC. This gives the protein CAWSDGLAGKGYEQYF. The full variable domain, with the rest looked up from reference TRBV30 and TRBJ2-7, is SQTIHQWPATLVQPVGSPLSLECTVEGTSNPNLYWYRQAAGRGLQLLFYSVGIGQISSEVPQNLSASRPQDRQFILSSKKLLLSDSGFYLCAWSDGLAGKGYEQYFGPGTRLTVT.